This paragraph reports one TCR beta chain. Trimming left V 4 bases short and J 4 bases short, with 21 bases between. Looked up from germline, CDR1 is LGHNT and CDR2 is FRNRAP. The CDR3 covers 17 residues. These data are taken from a study of blood T cell repertoires in COVID-19. Only in-frame clones appear in the TCRdb table, and some are missing; sequencing was by immunoSEQ multiplex PCR. The table includes fewer than 25,000 clones, over 80% detected once. The chain combines TRBV12-5 with TRBJ2-3, with D tentatively TRBD1 (5 bases). The sequenced sample was peripheral blood. The source of this sequence is a human donor with active COVID-19. The donor label of this sample is uncertain. CDR3 sequence reads: CASGSPRAEGVSDTQYF. DNA for the CDR3: TGTGCTAGTGGTTCACCCCGGGCGGAAGGGGTGTCAGATACGCAGTATTTT.